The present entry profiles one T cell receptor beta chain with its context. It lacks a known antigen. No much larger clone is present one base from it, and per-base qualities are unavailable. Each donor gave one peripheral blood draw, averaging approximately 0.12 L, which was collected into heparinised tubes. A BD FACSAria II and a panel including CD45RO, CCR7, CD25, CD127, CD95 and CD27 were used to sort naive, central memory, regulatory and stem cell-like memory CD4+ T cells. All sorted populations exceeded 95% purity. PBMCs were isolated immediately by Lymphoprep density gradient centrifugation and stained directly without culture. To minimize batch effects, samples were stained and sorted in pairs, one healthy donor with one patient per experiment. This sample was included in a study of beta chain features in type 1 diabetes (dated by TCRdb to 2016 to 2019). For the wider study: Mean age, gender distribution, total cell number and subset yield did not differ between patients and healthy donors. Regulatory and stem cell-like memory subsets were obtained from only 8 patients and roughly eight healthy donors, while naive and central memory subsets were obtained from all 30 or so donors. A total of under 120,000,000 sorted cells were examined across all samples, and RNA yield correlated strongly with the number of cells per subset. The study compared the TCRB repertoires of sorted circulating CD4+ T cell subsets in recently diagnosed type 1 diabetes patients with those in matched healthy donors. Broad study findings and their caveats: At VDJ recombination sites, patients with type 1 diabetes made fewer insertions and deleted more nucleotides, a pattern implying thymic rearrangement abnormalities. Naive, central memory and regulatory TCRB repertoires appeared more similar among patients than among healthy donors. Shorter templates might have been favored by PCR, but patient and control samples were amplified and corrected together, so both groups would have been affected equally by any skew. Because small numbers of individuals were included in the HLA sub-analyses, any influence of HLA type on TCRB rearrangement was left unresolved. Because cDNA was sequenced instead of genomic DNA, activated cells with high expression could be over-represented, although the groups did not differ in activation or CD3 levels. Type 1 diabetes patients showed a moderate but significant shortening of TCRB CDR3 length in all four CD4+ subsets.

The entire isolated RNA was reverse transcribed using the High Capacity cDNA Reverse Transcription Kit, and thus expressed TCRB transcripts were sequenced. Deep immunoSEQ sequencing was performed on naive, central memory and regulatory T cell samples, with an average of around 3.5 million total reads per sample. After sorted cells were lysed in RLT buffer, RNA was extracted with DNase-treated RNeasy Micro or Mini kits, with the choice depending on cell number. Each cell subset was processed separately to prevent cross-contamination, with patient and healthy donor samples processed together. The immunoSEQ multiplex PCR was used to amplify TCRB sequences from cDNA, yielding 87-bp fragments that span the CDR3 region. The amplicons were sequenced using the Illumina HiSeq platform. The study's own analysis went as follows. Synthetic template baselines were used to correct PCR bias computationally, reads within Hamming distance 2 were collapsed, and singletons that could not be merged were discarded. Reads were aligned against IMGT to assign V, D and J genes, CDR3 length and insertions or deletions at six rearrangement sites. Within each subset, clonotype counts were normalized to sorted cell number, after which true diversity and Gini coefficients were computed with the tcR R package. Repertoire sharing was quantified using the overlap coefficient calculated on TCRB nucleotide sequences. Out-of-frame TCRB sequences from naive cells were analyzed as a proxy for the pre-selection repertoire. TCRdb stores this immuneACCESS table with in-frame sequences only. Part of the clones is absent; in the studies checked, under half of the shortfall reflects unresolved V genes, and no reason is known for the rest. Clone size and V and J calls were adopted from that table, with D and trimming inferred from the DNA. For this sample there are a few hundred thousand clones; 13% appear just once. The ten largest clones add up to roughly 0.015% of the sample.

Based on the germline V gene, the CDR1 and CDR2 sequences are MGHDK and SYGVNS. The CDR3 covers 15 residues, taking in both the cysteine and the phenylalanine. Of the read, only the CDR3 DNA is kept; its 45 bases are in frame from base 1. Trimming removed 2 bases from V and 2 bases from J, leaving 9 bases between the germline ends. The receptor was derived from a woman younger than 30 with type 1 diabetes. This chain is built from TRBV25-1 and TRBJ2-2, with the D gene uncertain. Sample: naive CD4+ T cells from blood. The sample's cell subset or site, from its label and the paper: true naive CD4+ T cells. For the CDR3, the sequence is CASSEPRQNTGELFF. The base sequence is TGTGCCAGCAGTGAACCCAGGCAAAACACCGGGGAGCTGTTTTTT.